These 26 T cell receptor beta chains originate from one sample sequenced in a study of pediatric ulcerative colitis. TCRdb's table, derived via immunoSEQ multiplex PCR, lists solely in-frame clones and lacks some. The sample lists approximately 32,000 clones; about four fifths were seen once. Specimen: blood. The receptors come from a boy younger than 18 with severe ulcerative colitis.

This chain joins TRBV9 and TRBJ2-1; D remains unclear. This CDR3 is 15 amino acids long. From germline, CDR1 is SGDLS and CDR2 YYNGEE. Trimming stripped 0 bases from V and 2 bases from J, with 9 bases between. CDR3 nucleotide sequence: TGTGCCAGCAGCGTAGGCTCTTCTCCCTACAATGAGCAGTTCTTC. Amino acid sequence: CASSVGSSPYNEQFF.

The chain joins TRBV7-9 to TRBJ2-5; D is possibly TRBD2 (6 bases). Germline CDR1 and CDR2: SEHNR and FQNEAQ (reference sequence). V was cut by 6 bases and J by 5 bases, with 25 bases left in between. The CDR3 has 17 amino acids. The DNA for the CDR3 is TGTGCCAGCAGGACCCCTCCTTGGCCGCGAGCGGGCGAGACCCAGTACTTC. Amino acid sequence: CASRTPPWPRAGETQYF.

The V call is TRBV5-1, the J call TRBJ1-1, with D unresolved. The V end lost 0 bases, the J end lost 1 base, and 7 bases lay between the germline ends. Germline-derived CDR1 and CDR2 are SGHRS and YFSETQ. The length of the CDR3 is 14 residues. CDR3 residues: CASSLDTSNTEAFF. The CDR3, as DNA: TGCGCCAGCAGCTTGGACACCTCGAACACTGAAGCTTTCTTT.

The chain employs TRBV6-1 and TRBJ1-2, with unresolved D. The CDR3 totals 13 residues. The germline V and J ends were trimmed by 1 base and 5 bases, with 8 bases remaining between them. The germline V gene encodes CDR1 MNHNS and CDR2 SASEGT. CDR3 DNA sequence: TGTGCCAGCAGTGAAGGGACCGGATATGGCTACACCTTC. Protein: CASSEGTGYGYTF.

The genes are TRBV4-2 and TRBJ1-4, with a weak D call TRBD1 (5 bases). Germline assignment: CDR1 LGHNA and CDR2 YNFKEQ. The CDR3 extends over 15 amino acids. With 4 bases removed from V and 6 bases from J, the gap between germline ends came to 15 bases. The CDR3 nucleotides are TGTGCCAGCAGCCCCGACCCCGGGGCCTATGAAAAACTGTTTTTT. It yields the protein CASSPDPGAYEKLFF.

The rearrangement uses TRBV5-1 and TRBJ2-2, with D possibly being TRBD2 (5 bases). The V gene's germline CDR1 is SGHRS and CDR2 YFSETQ. The CDR3 loop spans 15 amino acids. Between the trimmed V and J ends, which lost 0 bases and 5 bases, there was a span of 11 bases. The chain's CDR3 is CASSLALGGTGELFF. The CDR3 DNA is TGCGCCAGCAGCTTGGCTCTTGGCGGGACCGGGGAGCTGTTTTTT.

V gene TRBV4-3 combines with J gene TRBJ2-5; possible D gene TRBD2, 5 bases. The CDR3 extends over 12 amino acids. The germline CDR1 and CDR2 sequences are LGHNA and YSLEER. The V gene lost 5 bases and the J gene lost 12 bases, with 16 bases spanning the gap. This chain's CDR3 is CASSLDFETKYF. CDR3 DNA sequence: TGCGCCAGCAGCTTGGATTTCGAGACTAAGTACTTC.

This clone has just a few counts. This chain connects TRBV9 to TRBJ2-7, with D possibly matching TRBD2 (5 bases). The CDR3 is 15 amino acids. V was clipped by 4 bases and J by 3 bases, with 17 bases between them. Germline assignment: CDR1 SGDLS and CDR2 YYNGEE. The CDR3 here is CASSYASSGFYEQYF. In nucleotides, the CDR3 is TGTGCCAGCAGCTATGCTAGCTCGGGTTTCTACGAGCAGTACTTC. Full variable domain (missing parts from reference TRBV9 and TRBJ2-7): DSGVTQTPKHLITATGQRVTLRCSPRSGDLSVYWYQQSLDQGLQFLIQYYNGEERAKGNILERFSAQQFPDLHSELNLSSLELGDSALYFCASSYASSGFYEQYFGPGTRLTVT.

The chain combines TRBV27 with TRBJ2-7, with D perhaps matching TRBD1 (5 bases). Germline assignment: CDR1 MNHEY and CDR2 SMNVEV (reference sequence). V lost 1 base and J 4 bases, leaving 20 bases between the germline ends. This CDR3 comprises 17 residues. Here the CDR3 reads CASSLFRPEARQYEQYF. The CDR3 DNA reads as TGTGCCAGCAGTTTATTTCGGCCAGAAGCCCGACAGTACGAGCAGTACTTC.

The chain couples TRBV2 to TRBJ1-6, with D possibly TRBD1 on 6 matching bases. Germline V gene sequence: CDR1 SNHLY, CDR2 FYNNEI. Trimming removed 0 bases from V and 10 bases from J, with 16 bases in between. The CDR3 extends over 16 amino acids. The CDR3 loop reads CASSEALGAVSSPLHF. CDR3 DNA: TGTGCCAGCAGTGAAGCGCTGGGGGCCGTCAGCTCACCCCTCCACTTT.

The chain combines TRBV7-9 with TRBJ2-5; no firm D call. Germline-derived CDR1 and CDR2 are SEHNR and FQNEAQ (reference sequence). The CDR3 runs to 11 residues. Trimming pared 2 bases from V and 5 bases from J, leaving 3 bases between. This CDR3 reads CASSLWETQYF. The CDR3 DNA reads as TGTGCCAGCAGCTTATGGGAGACCCAGTACTTC.

The V gene is TRBV5-1, the J gene TRBJ2-7; 10 bases are a match to TRBD1. This CDR3 contains 17 residues. Trimming at V came to 0 bases and at J to 7 bases, leaving 13 bases not matched to a gene. CDR1 and CDR2 from the germline V gene are SGHRS and YFSETQ. Here the CDR3 reads CASSLAPAGTGEGEQYF. The CDR3 DNA follows: TGCGCCAGCAGCTTGGCGCCGGCCGGGACAGGGGAGGGAGAGCAGTACTTC.

The chain links TRBV4-1 to TRBJ1-1; no firm D call. The CDR3 contains 18 residues. V was pared by 2 bases and J by 2 bases, with 21 bases between. Germline V gene sequence: CDR1 MGHRA, CDR2 YSYEKL. CDR3 protein: CASSQPAPFGLANTEAFF. The CDR3 bases are TGCGCCAGCAGCCAACCTGCCCCTTTCGGGTTAGCAAACACTGAAGCTTTCTTT.

V is TRBV6-1 and J is TRBJ1-5; no firm D call. CDR1 is MNHNS, CDR2 SASEGT, per germline. Between the trimmed V and J ends, which lost 3 bases and 0 bases, there was a span of 15 bases. CDR3 size: 17 residues. The CDR3 loop is CASSEISGGDSNQPQHF. DNA of the CDR3: TGTGCCAGCAGTGAGATAAGTGGCGGTGATAGCAATCAGCCCCAGCATTTT.

V is TRBV10-3 and J is TRBJ2-1, with TRBD2 matching over 9 bases. Unmatched junction bases numbered 13, after V lost 4 bases and J lost 9 bases. Germline V lookup: CDR1 ENHRY, CDR2 SYGVKD. The CDR3 sequence is 16 residues long. The CDR3 spells CAISGPSAGGPGEQFF. In DNA form, the CDR3 reads TGTGCCATCAGTGGGCCCTCGGCGGGGGGGCCCGGTGAGCAGTTCTTC.

The chain recombines TRBV19 with TRBJ2-3; TRBD2 matches 9 bases. This CDR3 is built from 15 residues. CDR1 and CDR2 from the germline V gene are LNHDA and SQIVND (reference sequence). The V and J ends lost 5 bases and 1 base, in that order; junction bases with no gene match: 4. In nucleotides, the CDR3 is TGTGCCAGTAGTCCTCGACTAGCGGGCACAGATACGCAGTATTTT. Protein product: CASSPRLAGTDTQYF.

This chain joins TRBV19 and TRBJ1-2, with a possible D match to TRBD1 (5 bases). From germline, CDR1 is LNHDA and CDR2 SQIVND (reference sequence). The CDR3 contains 17 residues. The V and J ends lost 2 bases and 0 bases respectively, with 16 bases between them. The CDR3 loop reads CASSIWFIGGANYGYTF. Here the CDR3 DNA reads TGTGCCAGTAGTATATGGTTTATTGGAGGGGCTAACTATGGCTACACCTTC. Full variable domain (missing parts from reference TRBV19 and TRBJ1-2): DGGITQSPKYLFRKEGQNVTLSCEQNLNHDAMYWYRQDPGQGLRLIYYSQIVNDFQKGDIAEGYSVSREKKESFPLTVTSAQKNPTAFYLCASSIWFIGGANYGYTFGSGTRLTVV.

This clone was seen only a few times. The V gene is TRBV7-9, the J gene TRBJ1-1; tentative D call: TRBD1 (6 bases). The CDR3 covers 13 residues. CDR1 is SEHNR and CDR2 is FQNEAQ in the germline V gene (reference sequence). V was cut by 6 bases and J by 2 bases, with 10 bases left in between. The CDR3 DNA is TGTGCCAGCAGTTCAGGGGTAAACACTGAAGCTTTCTTT. Encoded protein: CASSSGVNTEAFF.

The sample holds one count of this clone. V gene TRBV19 combines with J gene TRBJ2-7, with D possibly called TRBD1 or TRBD2 (5 bases each). Germline V gives CDR1 LNHDA, CDR2 SQIVND (reference sequence). Deletions cut 2 bases from V and 6 bases from J, with 17 bases between. The CDR3 extends over 15 amino acids. Written as DNA, the CDR3 is TGTGCCAGTAGTATAAATCTCCAGGGCGGAGGCGAGCAGTACTTC. Translating gives CASSINLQGGGEQYF.

This clone was detected a few times. This chain links TRBV5-6 with TRBJ1-6; a possible D gene is TRBD1 (6 bases). CDR3 length: 12 amino acids. Trimming took 2 bases from V and 10 from J, leaving 7 bases between them. The germline V gene has CDR1 SGHDT and CDR2 YYEEEE. The CDR3 nucleotides read TGTGCCAGCAGCTTTGGGGGCTCACCCCTCCACTTT. Protein sequence: CASSFGGSPLHF.

The chain uses TRBV9 and TRBJ2-5; 9 nucleotides align to TRBD2. CDR1 is SGDLS and CDR2 is YYNGEE in the germline V gene. V was clipped by 3 bases and J by 2 bases; unmatched bases: 8. The CDR3 has 16 amino acids. As DNA, the CDR3 is TGTGCCAGCAGCGAGAGAGCGCTAGCGGGGCAAGAGACCCAGTACTTC. As protein: CASSERALAGQETQYF. Using reference TRBV9 and TRBJ2-5 for the parts outside the CDR3, the full variable domain is DSGVTQTPKHLITATGQRVTLRCSPRSGDLSVYWYQQSLDQGLQFLIQYYNGEERAKGNILERFSAQQFPDLHSELNLSSLELGDSALYFCASSERALAGQETQYFGPGTRLLVL.

The rearrangement uses TRBV5-1 and TRBJ2-5; 8 positions agree with TRBD1. This CDR3 has 15 residues. V dropped 4 bases and J dropped 5; count of bases not matched to a gene: 10. Germline CDR1 SGHRS, CDR2 YFSETQ. The CDR3 DNA reads as TGCGCCAGCAGCCCATTCGTGGGACAGGCTGAGACCCAGTACTTC. Translated: CASSPFVGQAETQYF.

This clone was counted once. The chain combines TRBV5-1 with TRBJ1-2; D is uncertain. Deletions cut 0 bases from V and 1 base from J, with 4 bases between. The CDR3 sequence is 13 residues long. The germline gives CDR1 SGHRS, CDR2 YFSETQ. The CDR3 loop reads CASSLENNYGYTF. CDR3 DNA sequence: TGCGCCAGCAGCTTGGAAAATAACTATGGCTACACCTTC.

This sequence joins TRBV7-9 and TRBJ1-1; possibly TRBD1 for D (5 bases). The V gene's germline CDR1 is SEHNR and CDR2 FQNEAQ (reference sequence). CDR3 length equals 15 residues. V was clipped by 2 bases and J by 0 bases, with 10 bases between them. The CDR3 coding sequence is TGTGCCAGCAGCTTATCCTCGGGGCTGAACACTGAAGCTTTCTTT. It is translated as CASSLSSGLNTEAFF.

The CDR3 loop is CASSQSGYGYTF. In DNA form, the CDR3 reads TGTGCCAGCAGCCAATCGGGTTATGGCTACACCTTC. The chain carries TRBV16 and TRBJ1-2; D ambiguous. This CDR3 spans 12 amino acids. V lost 0 bases, J lost 5 bases, and 4 bases lay in between. Germline values: CDR1 KGHSY, CDR2 FQNENV.

This clone was observed a few times. The rearrangement links TRBV6-1 to TRBJ1-1; D is perhaps TRBD1 (6 bases). Trimming left V 7 bases short and J 2 bases short, with 11 bases between. The CDR3 spans 13 residues. In germline, CDR1 is MNHNS, CDR2 SASEGT. CDR3 bases: TGTGCCAGCATGGGGACATACAACACTGAAGCTTTCTTT. The encoded protein is CASMGTYNTEAFF.